The clone carrying this T cell receptor beta chain has just a few counts. Its specificity is not known. cDNA synthesis used the whole RNA isolate, giving expressed TCRB sequences. The repertoire was sequenced with immunoSEQ multiplex PCR; TCRdb's copy has only in-frame clones and lacks some. The data contain around 40,000 clones, approximately 60% of them singletons. The record originates from a study of beta chain features in type 1 diabetes. Background on the study: The samples had more than 95 million sorted cells examined in all. General study findings and limits: Patients showed naive, central memory and Treg TCRB repertoires that appeared more similar than those of healthy donors.

Cells sorted by CD45RO/CCR7/CD25/CD127/CD95/CD27 comprised CD4+ naive, central memory, regulatory and stem cell-like memory cells. The V gene's germline CDR1 is MDHEN and CDR2 SYDVKM. V was clipped by 3 bases and J by 13 bases, with 18 bases between them. This CDR3 is built from 13 residues. The sequence was collected from a woman aged 30 to 39 in good health. The sequenced material came from Tregs from blood. The chain joins TRBV28 to TRBJ1-2, with a weak D call TRBD1 (6 bases). The CDR3 reads CASSLGTRIRSTF. The CDR3 nucleotides read TGTGCCAGCAGTTTGGGGACACGAATTCGCTCCACCTTC.